This T cell receptor (beta chain) was obtained from a study of blood T cell repertoires in COVID-19. Study as a whole: COVID-19 samples, acute and convalescent, were from the United States, Italy and Spain. Sources were T cells, B-cell-depleted T cells, or PBMCs; the material itself was cDNA or gDNA.

Clones were read by immunoSEQ multiplex PCR, and TCRdb kept only the in-frame ones, dropping some. Here the sample spans 200,000 to 250,000 clones, around 85% being singletons. The CDR3 extends over 14 amino acids. Unmatched junction bases numbered 8, after V lost 6 bases and J lost 4 bases. CDR1 is MDHEN, CDR2 SYDVKM, per germline. This chain joins TRBV28 and TRBJ1-1, with TRBD1 matching over 7 bases. This clonotype was sampled from a human donor in a cohort sampled during active COVID-19. Sequencing used peripheral blood. CDR3 sequence reads: CASRTTGATTEAFF. The DNA for the CDR3 is TGTGCCAGCAGGACCACAGGGGCTACCACTGAAGCTTTCTTT.